The clone carrying this T cell receptor (beta chain) showed up many times. Its antigen is not known. This sample is part of a study of CD8+CD57+ T cells in acquired aplastic anemia. In the study overall: The DNA of sorted CD4+ and CD8+ cells averaged approximately 2.9 ug. Study conclusions and caveats: No significant patient-versus-control difference appeared in CD8+ Simpson's diversity.

Trimming shortened V by 5 bases and J by 4 bases, and 6 bases separated the two germline ends. The CDR3 is 11 residues long. Per the germline V gene, CDR1 is MNHEY and CDR2 is SMNVEV (reference sequence). Genomic DNA, the template, was used for profiling of the TCR beta VDJ and CDR3. TCRdb called the reads again in MiXCR, with one record for every CDR3 protein. Of 55,000 to 80,000 distinct CDR3 sequences listed, 45% to 60% are singletons. The TCR sequence derives from a human donor in good health, serving as a control. Sequenced material: sorted CD4+, CD8+, or CD8+CD57+ T cells (not recorded which) from PBMCs. The rearrangement links TRBV27 to TRBJ2-7, with a possible D match to TRBD2 (6 bases). The CDR3 DNA reads TGTGCCAGCAGTGGGGGGTACGAGCAGTACTTC. Encoded protein: CASSGGYEQYF.